Reported below is one T cell receptor (beta chain). The data belong to a study of blood T cell repertoires in COVID-19. Authors' methods: Amplification of reference gene primers provided the estimated nucleated cell counts. Sequenced by immunoSEQ multiplex PCR; TCRdb stores in-frame clones only, minus some. V and J calls plus clone size are reproduced from that table; the DNA served to infer D and trimming. The sample records over 150,000 clones, around 79% being singletons. The specimen sequenced was peripheral blood. This clonotype originated in a woman in her forties or fifties with acute or convalescent COVID-19.

This chain's CDR3 is CASSQSRKYQETQYF. The CDR3 region has the DNA TGCGCCAGCAGTCAATCGAGGAAGTACCAAGAGACCCAGTACTTC. The chain employs TRBV23-1 and TRBJ2-5; D is unclear. TRBV23-1 is placed among ORFs of uncertain function. CDR3 length equals 15 residues. V was trimmed by 0 bases and J by 0 bases, leaving 8 bases between them.